This TCR beta chain is drawn from a study of cytomegalovirus exposure and HLA in healthy donors. It was with 60 Vbeta and 13 Jbeta primers that the PCR ran. Assay used: immunoSEQ multiplex PCR; TCRdb lists only in-frame clones, some missing. The sample has 95,000 to 150,000 clones; 60% to 85% are singletons. The CDR3 consists of 14 residues. Trimming took off 9 bases at V and 4 bases at J, with 15 bases between the two ends. Germline loops: CDR1 SNHLY, CDR2 FYNNEI. In the case of this clone: Its antigen is not identified.

Study-level findings and limits: Indistinguishable V segments, including TRBV6-2 and TRBV6-3, were excluded. Whilst most TCR sequences proved rare, a subset of public TCRs occurred across many donors. Cytomegalovirus association was listed for around 170 TCR beta chains.

Those who donated were healthy bone marrow donors. The J gene is TRBJ1-4, the V gene TRBV2, with D tentatively TRBD1 (6 bases). The source of this sequence is a woman in her twenties or thirties in good health and CMV-seropositive. The source material was PBMCs. Here the CDR3 DNA reads TGTGCCAGTATCCGGGACATCGGTAATGAAAAACTGTTTTTT. Translation: CASIRDIGNEKLFF.